This TCR beta chain was recovered during a study of cytomegalovirus exposure and HLA in healthy donors. Study-wide points: A list of 164 TCR beta chains associated with cytomegalovirus was given.

Amplification used 60 Vbeta primers and 13 Jbeta primers. The protocol was immunoSEQ multiplex PCR, while the TCRdb copy is restricted to in-frame clones and leaves out a portion. The sample consists of around 180,000 clones, about four fifths of them appearing once. Donors were ostensibly healthy at sampling, although undocumented immune exposures were probable. Looked up from germline, CDR1 is SEHNR and CDR2 is FQNEAQ (reference sequence). V trimming: 4 bases; J trimming: 1 base; junction bases outside the gene matches: 5. The CDR3 has 15 residues. To note about this clone: Its target is not known.

The origin of this receptor is a man aged 18 to 35 in good health and CMV-seronegative. The chain uses TRBV7-9 and TRBJ2-3; 7 bases are a match to TRBD2. Sequencing used PBMCs. CDR3 residues: CASSSELARTDTQYF. As DNA, the CDR3 is TGTGCCAGCAGCTCAGAACTAGCGCGCACAGATACGCAGTATTTT.